This T cell receptor (beta chain) was identified during a study of OX40 agonist ivuxolimab in advanced cancers. About this clone: The antigen is not known.

The study, taken as a whole, reports: Clonal expansion by week 6 occurred in CD4+ and CD8+ blood T cells (at 0.1 to 3.0 mg/kg).

The V gene's germline CDR1 is MGHRA and CDR2 YSYEKL. Trimming took 0 bases from V and 2 from J, leaving 14 bases between them. This CDR3 has 17 residues. The assay was immunoSEQ multiplex PCR, and TCRdb's table has in-frame clones only and misses some. The profile covers 43,000 or so clones, with about 88% appearing a single time and approximately 12% taken by the ten largest. Anyone with autoimmune disease history or systemic immunosuppression was excluded. The input for sequencing was CD4+ or CD8+ T cells sorted from blood, taken in a trial of the OX40 agonist ivuxolimab. The TCR originated in an adult with an advanced solid tumor such as melanoma, head and neck, liver or kidney cancer. This sequence joins TRBV4-1 and TRBJ1-5, with a tentative D call TRBD1 (5 bases). The CDR3 bases are TGCGCCAGCAGCCAAGATACAGGAGCGGGACGCAATCAGCCCCAGCATTTT. Translation: CASSQDTGAGRNQPQHF.